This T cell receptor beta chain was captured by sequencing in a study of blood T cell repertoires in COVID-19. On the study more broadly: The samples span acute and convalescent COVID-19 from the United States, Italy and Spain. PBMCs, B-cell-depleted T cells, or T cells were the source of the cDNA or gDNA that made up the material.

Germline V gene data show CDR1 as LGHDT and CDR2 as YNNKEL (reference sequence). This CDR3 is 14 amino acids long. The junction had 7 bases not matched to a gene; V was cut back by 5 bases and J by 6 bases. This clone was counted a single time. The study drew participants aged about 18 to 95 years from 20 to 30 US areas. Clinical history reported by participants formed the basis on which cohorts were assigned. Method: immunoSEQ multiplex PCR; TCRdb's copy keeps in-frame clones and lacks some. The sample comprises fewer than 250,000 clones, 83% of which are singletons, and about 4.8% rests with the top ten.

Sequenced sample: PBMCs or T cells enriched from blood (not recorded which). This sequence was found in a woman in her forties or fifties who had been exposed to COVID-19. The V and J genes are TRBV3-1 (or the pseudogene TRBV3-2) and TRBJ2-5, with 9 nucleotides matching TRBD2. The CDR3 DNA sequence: TGTGCCAGCAGCGTAGCGGGGGCCGGGAAGACCCAGTACTTC. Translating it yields CASSVAGAGKTQYF.